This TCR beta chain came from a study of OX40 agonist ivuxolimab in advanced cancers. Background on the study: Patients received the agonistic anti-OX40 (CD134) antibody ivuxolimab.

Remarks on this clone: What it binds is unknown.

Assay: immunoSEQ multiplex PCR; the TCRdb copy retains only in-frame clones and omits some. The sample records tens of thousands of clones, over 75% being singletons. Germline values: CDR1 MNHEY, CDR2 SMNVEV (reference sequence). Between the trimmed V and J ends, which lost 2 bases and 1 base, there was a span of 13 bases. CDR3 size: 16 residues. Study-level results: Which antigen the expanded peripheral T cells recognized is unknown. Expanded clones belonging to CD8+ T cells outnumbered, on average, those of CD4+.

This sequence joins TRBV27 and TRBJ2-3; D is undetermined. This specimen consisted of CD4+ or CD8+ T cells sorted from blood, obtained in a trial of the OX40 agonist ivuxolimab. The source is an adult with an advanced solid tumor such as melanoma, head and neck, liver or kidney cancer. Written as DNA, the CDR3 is TGTGCCAGCAGTTTAAGATTTTGGGCAGGCACAGATACGCAGTATTTT. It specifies CASSLRFWAGTDTQYF.